The present T cell receptor (beta chain) was sequenced within a study of T cell changes during pregnancy in multiple sclerosis. Clones were sequenced by immunoSEQ multiplex PCR, and TCRdb holds only the in-frame ones, with some missing. Of roughly 20,000 clones in the sample, 87% were seen once. The sample consisted of CD8+ T cells from peripheral blood mononuclear cells, taken in the third trimester of pregnancy. The sequence was collected from a female donor in good health, enrolled as a control in a pregnancy study.

In DNA, the CDR3 is TGTGCCAGCAGTAATCCGGGACAGGGGCCTGGCTACACCTTC. Translation gives CASSNPGQGPGYTF. This rearrangement joins TRBV28 to TRBJ1-2; TRBD1 matches 10 bases. The CDR3 loop spans 14 amino acids. The germline V gene encodes CDR1 MDHEN and CDR2 SYDVKM. V trimming: 5 bases; J trimming: 7 bases; junction bases outside the gene matches: 7.